This TCR beta chain was captured in a study of blood T cell repertoires in COVID-19. Assay: immunoSEQ multiplex PCR; the TCRdb copy retains only in-frame clones and omits some. The repertoire holds about 160,000 clones, with approximately 82% as singletons. The germline V gene has CDR1 SNHLY and CDR2 FYNNEI. V trimming: 6 bases; J trimming: 4 bases; junction bases outside the gene matches: 4. CDR3 size: 15 residues. Sequencing was performed on peripheral blood. V usage is TRBV2 and J usage is TRBJ1-6; TRBD1 aligns across 9 bases. The sequence was obtained from a woman in her thirties or forties with COVID-19, enrolled during active disease. CDR3 in amino acids: CASSGDRAYNSPLHF. The CDR3 coding sequence is TGTGCCAGCAGCGGGGACAGGGCTTATAATTCACCCCTCCACTTT.